These 16 T cell receptor beta chains were all obtained from the same sample, sequenced in a study of T cells expressing NK-cell markers (dated by TCRdb to about 2020). To prepare the library, 5' RACE was applied. For sequencing, an Illumina HiSeq 2000 was employed. The reads were reprocessed in TCRdb, with one entry per CDR3 protein sequence and no accompanying DNA. This sample's table lists 400,000 to 450,000 distinct CDR3 sequences. 7.3% of the sample belongs to the ten largest clones. The sample taken for sequencing was blood T cells: a sorted CD56 or NKG2C T cell subset, CD4+ or CD8+ T cells, or bulk PBMC T cells (not recorded which). These receptor sequences come from a woman aged 18 to 75 in good health.

The genes are TRBV23-1 and TRBJ2-3; TCRdb gives TRBD2 as the D gene, but with no DNA this cannot be confirmed. TRBV23-1 is placed among ORFs of uncertain function. This CDR3 has 16 amino acids. CDR3 region: CASSHPGRGSADTQYF.

J is TRBJ2-2 and V is TRBV27; TCRdb lists TRBD1, though no DNA is available to test this call. Germline CDR1 MNHEY, CDR2 SMNVEV (reference sequence). The CDR3 totals 14 residues. Here the CDR3 reads CASSYQGPGGELFF.

The chain employs TRBV6-1 and TRBJ2-5; TCRdb lists TRBD1, though no DNA is available to test this call. CDR1 and CDR2 from the germline V gene are MNHNS and SASEGT. This CDR3 is 15 amino acids long. The CDR3 loop reads CASTHQDPLGETQYF.

The chain uses TRBV7-2 and TRBJ2-6; with no DNA, the TCRdb D assignment of TRBD1 cannot be verified. The V gene's germline CDR1 is SGHTA and CDR2 FQGNSA. The CDR3 length is 18 residues. The CDR3 reads CASSLAAGGVSGANVLTF.

The chain joins TRBV6-2 or TRBV6-3 to TRBJ2-6. The CDR3 totals 15 residues. Germline V lookup: CDR1 MNHEY, CDR2 SVGEGT. This CDR3 is CASSYGTSGANVLTF.

The genes are TRBV5-1 and TRBJ2-3; as DNA is missing, the TRBD2 call by TCRdb cannot be tested. This CDR3 region has 15 residues. The germline V gene encodes CDR1 SGHRS and CDR2 YFSETQ. CDR3 sequence reads: CASAPTSASTDTQYF.

The rearrangement joins TRBV28 to TRBJ1-3; TCRdb selects TRBD1, and the lack of DNA leaves this call unchecked. Germline values: CDR1 MDHEN, CDR2 SYDVKM. The CDR3 is made up of 14 amino acids. The CDR3: CASTEQGTGNTIYF.

The CDR3 spells CASSIGLIDTQYF. The chain joins TRBV7-2 to TRBJ2-3; the D call of TRBD2 rests on TCRdb alone, since no DNA is present to check it. The CDR3 extends over 13 amino acids. Germline V gene data show CDR1 as SGHTA and CDR2 as FQGNSA. The variable domain in full, with the rest retrieved from reference TRBV7-2 and TRBJ2-3, is GAGVSQSPSNKVTEKGKDVELRCDPISGHTALYWYRQSLGQGLEFLIYFQGNSAPDKSGLPSDRFSAERTGGSVSTLTIQRTQQEDSAVYLCASSIGLIDTQYFGPGTRLTVL.

V and J are TRBV6-2 or TRBV6-3 and TRBJ2-1; with no DNA, the TCRdb D assignment of TRBD2 cannot be verified. Germline assignment: CDR1 MNHEY and CDR2 SVGEGT. This CDR3 region has 15 residues. The CDR3 sequence is CASGSSGEGGNEQFF.

This chain connects TRBV7-9 to TRBJ2-1; the D call from TCRdb, TRBD1, cannot be confirmed without DNA. Germline values: CDR1 SEHNR, CDR2 FQNEAQ (reference sequence). This CDR3 region has 15 residues. CDR3 amino acids: CASSSTGTGGNEQFF.

The V gene is TRBV12-3 or TRBV12-4, the J gene TRBJ2-3; TCRdb gives TRBD1 as the D gene, but with no DNA this cannot be confirmed. The CDR3 is 15 residues long. The CDR3 spells CASTLGGGRTDTQYF.

The V call is TRBV27, the J call TRBJ2-1; TCRdb outputs TRBD2, but without DNA this stays unchecked. Germline V lookup: CDR1 MNHEY, CDR2 SMNVEV (reference sequence). This CDR3 comprises 15 residues. The CDR3: CASSWGTSGENEQFF.

This chain connects TRBV6-2 or TRBV6-3 to TRBJ1-2; TCRdb indicates TRBD1, and absent DNA this call remains unverified. The CDR3 extends over 13 amino acids. Germline-derived CDR1 and CDR2 are MNHEY and SVGEGT. The CDR3 reads CASSKQQGYGYTF.

This rearrangement joins TRBV12-1 to TRBJ2-7; TCRdb proposes TRBD2, but this gene call is untestable without DNA. TRBV12-1 is deemed a pseudogene. The CDR3 runs 15 residues. CDR3 sequence reads: CASSSVPEKEDEQYF.

The V and J genes are TRBV6-1 and TRBJ2-3. Germline lookup yields CDR1 MNHNS and CDR2 SASEGT. CDR3 size: 16 residues. This CDR3 is CASTVRSGFSTDTQYF.

The chain has TRBV5-1 and TRBJ2-7; TCRdb's D call, TRBD2, is unchecked because there is no DNA. Germline values: CDR1 SGHRS, CDR2 YFSETQ. The CDR3 totals 17 residues. The CDR3 reads CASSLTTSGRAVGEQYF.